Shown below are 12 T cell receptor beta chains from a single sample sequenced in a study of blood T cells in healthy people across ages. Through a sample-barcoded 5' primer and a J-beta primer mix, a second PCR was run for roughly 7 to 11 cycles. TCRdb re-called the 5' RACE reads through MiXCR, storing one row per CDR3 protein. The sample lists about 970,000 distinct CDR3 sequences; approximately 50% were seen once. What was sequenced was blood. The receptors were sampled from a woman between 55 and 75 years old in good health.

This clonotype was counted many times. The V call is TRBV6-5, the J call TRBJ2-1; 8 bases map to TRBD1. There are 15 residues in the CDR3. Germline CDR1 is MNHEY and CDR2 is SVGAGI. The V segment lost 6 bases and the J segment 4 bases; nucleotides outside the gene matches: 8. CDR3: CASRARTGSYNEQFF. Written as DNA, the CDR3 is TGTGCCAGCAGAGCGAGGACAGGGTCGTACAATGAGCAGTTCTTC.

The CDR3 coding sequence is TGTGCCAGCACCGAGACTAGGGATACGCAGTATTTT. This sequence encodes CASTETRDTQYF. The J gene is TRBJ2-3, the V gene TRBV6-1; weak D call: TRBD2 (6 bases). Germline V gene sequence: CDR1 MNHNS, CDR2 SASEGT. The CDR3 covers 12 residues. Deletions cut 7 bases from V and 6 bases from J, with 11 bases between.

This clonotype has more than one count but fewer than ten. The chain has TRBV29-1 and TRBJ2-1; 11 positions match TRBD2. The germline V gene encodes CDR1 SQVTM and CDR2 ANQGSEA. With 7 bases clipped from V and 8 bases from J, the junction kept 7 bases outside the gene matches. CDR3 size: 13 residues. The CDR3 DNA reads TGCAGCGGGCGAACTAGCGGGAGAGATGAGCAGTTCTTC. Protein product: CSGRTSGRDEQFF.

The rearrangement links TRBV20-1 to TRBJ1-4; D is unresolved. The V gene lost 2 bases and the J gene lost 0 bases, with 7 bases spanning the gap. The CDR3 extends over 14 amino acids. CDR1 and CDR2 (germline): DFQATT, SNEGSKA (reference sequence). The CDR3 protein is CSARRPATNEKLFF. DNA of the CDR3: TGCAGTGCTAGACGGCCGGCAACTAATGAAAAACTGTTTTTT.

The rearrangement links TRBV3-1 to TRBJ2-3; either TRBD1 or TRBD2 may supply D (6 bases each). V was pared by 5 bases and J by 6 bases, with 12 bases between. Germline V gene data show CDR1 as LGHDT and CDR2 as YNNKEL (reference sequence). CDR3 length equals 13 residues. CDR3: CASSTRGRDTQYF. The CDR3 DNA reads TGTGCCAGCAGCACCCGGGGGCGGGATACGCAGTATTTT.

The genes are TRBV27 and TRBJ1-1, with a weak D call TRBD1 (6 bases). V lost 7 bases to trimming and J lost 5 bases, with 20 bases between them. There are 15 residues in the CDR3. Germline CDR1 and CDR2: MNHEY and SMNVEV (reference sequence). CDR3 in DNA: TGTGCCAGCACCGACACTGCGGCAGGGGTTACTGAAGCTTTCTTT. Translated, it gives CASTDTAAGVTEAFF.

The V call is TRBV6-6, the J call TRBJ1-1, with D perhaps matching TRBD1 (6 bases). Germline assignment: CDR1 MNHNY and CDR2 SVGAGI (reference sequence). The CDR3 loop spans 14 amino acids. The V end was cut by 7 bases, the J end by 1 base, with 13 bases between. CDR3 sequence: CASKDSGSNTEAFF. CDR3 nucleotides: TGTGCCAGCAAGGACAGCGGATCGAACACTGAAGCTTTCTTT.

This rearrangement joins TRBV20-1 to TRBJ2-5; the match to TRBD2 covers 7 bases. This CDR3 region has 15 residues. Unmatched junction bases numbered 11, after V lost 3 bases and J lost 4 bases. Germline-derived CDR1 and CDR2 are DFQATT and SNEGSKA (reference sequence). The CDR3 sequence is CSASSPSGAGETQYF. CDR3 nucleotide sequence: TGCAGTGCTAGCTCCCCTAGCGGAGCCGGAGAGACCCAGTACTTC.

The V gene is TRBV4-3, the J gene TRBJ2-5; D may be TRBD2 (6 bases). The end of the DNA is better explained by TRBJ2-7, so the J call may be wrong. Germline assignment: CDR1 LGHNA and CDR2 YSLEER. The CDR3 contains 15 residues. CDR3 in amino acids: CASSQGFGGDYEQYF. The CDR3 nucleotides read TGCGCCAGCAGCCAAGGTTTCGGGGGAGACTACGAGCAGTACTTC.

The CDR3 DNA sequence: TGTGCCAGCAGCCCACCAGCACGGGGGGGGAACATTCAGTACTTC. Translated: CASSPPARGGNIQYF. The chain employs TRBV3-1 and TRBJ2-4, with 8 bases matching TRBD2. This CDR3 has 15 residues. The J segment lost 7 bases and the V segment lost 4 bases, leaving 9 bases of the junction unmatched. The germline V gene has CDR1 LGHDT and CDR2 YNNKEL (reference sequence).

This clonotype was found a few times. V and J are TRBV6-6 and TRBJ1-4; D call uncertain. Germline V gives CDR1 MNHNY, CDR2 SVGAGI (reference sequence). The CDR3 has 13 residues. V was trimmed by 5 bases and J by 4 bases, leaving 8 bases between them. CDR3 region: CASSVENNEKLFF. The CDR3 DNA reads TGTGCCAGCAGTGTCGAAAATAATGAAAAACTGTTTTTT.

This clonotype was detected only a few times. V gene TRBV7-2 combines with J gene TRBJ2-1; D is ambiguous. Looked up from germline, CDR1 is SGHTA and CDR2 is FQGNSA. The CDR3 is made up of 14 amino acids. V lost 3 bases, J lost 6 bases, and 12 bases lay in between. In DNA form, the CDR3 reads TGTGCCAGCAGCTTGGACCCAAGAGGCAATGAGCAGTTCTTC. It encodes CASSLDPRGNEQFF.